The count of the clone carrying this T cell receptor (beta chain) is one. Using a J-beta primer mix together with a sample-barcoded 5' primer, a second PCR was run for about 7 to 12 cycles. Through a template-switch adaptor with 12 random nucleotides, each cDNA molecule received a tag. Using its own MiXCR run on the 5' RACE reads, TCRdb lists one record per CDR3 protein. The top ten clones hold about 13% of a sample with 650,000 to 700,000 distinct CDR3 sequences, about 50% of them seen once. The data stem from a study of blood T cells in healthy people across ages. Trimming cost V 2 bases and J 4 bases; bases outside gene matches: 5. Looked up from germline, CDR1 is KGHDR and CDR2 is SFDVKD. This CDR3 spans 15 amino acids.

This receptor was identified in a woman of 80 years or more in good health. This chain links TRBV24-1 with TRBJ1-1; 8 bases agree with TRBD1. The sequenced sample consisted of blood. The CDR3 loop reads CATSDSGTGGTEAFF. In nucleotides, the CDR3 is TGTGCCACCAGTGATTCCGGGACAGGTGGCACTGAAGCTTTCTTT.